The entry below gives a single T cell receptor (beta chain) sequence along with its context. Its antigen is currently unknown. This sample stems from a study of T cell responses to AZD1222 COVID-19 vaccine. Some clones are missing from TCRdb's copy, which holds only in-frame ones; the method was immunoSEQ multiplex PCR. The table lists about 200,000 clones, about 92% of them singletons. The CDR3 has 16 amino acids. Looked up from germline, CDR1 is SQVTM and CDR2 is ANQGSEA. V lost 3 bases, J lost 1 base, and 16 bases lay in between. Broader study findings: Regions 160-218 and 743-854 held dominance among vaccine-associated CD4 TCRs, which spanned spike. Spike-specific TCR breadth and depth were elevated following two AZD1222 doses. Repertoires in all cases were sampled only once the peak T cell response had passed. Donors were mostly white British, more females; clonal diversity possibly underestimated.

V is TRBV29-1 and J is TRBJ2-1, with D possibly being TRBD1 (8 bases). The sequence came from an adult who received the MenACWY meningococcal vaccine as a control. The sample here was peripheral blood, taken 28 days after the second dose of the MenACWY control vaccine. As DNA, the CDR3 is TGCAGCGTTGAGGGAGGGAACAGGGGGTCCTACAATGAGCAGTTCTTC. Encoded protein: CSVEGGNRGSYNEQFF.